This TCR beta chain was obtained from a study of T cell responses to AZD1222 COVID-19 vaccine. The germline V and J ends were trimmed by 0 bases and 4 bases, with 6 bases remaining between them. Germline V gene lookup returns CDR1 KGHSH and CDR2 LQKENI. CDR3 length equals 14 residues. This clone was seen a single time. Antigen: not known. TCRdb's copy holds only in-frame clones and misses some; the assay was immunoSEQ multiplex PCR. The profile shows about 140,000 clones, 70% to 90% of them singletons. Study-level results: CD4 TCRs covered the whole spike, strongest at regions 160-218 and 743-854. Nearly half of spike-specific TCRs reportedly go after variant regions that carry no mutations.

This receptor was taken from an adult in good health. The input for sequencing was peripheral blood, taken on day 0 of AZD1222 vaccination. The chain has TRBV18 and TRBJ2-2; D is perhaps TRBD1 (6 bases). Here the CDR3 DNA reads TGTGCCAGCTCACCACCGGGGGCCACCGGGGAGCTGTTTTTT. Residues: CASSPPGATGELFF.